Sequencing of this T cell receptor beta chain was carried out in a study of T cell responses to AZD1222 COVID-19 vaccine. The assay was immunoSEQ multiplex PCR, and TCRdb's table has in-frame clones only and misses some. The sample includes some 74,000 clones, roughly 88% of them seen just once. Trimming took 3 bases from V and 0 from J, leaving 7 bases between them. The CDR3 length is 13 residues. Germline assignment: CDR1 DFQATT and CDR2 SNEGSKA (reference sequence). The receptor's source is an adult who received the AZD1222 COVID-19 vaccine. Material: peripheral blood, obtained 28 days after the second AZD1222 dose. The J gene is TRBJ2-3, the V gene TRBV20-1; D is uncertain. The CDR3 here is CSASLVSTDTQYF. The CDR3 DNA follows: TGCAGTGCTAGTTTAGTGAGCACAGATACGCAGTATTTT.